This T cell receptor beta chain was recovered during a study of cytomegalovirus exposure and HLA in healthy donors. PCR involved 60 Vbeta and 13 Jbeta primers. Only in-frame clones appear in the TCRdb table, and some are missing; sequencing was by immunoSEQ multiplex PCR. The sample includes about 190,000 clones, about four fifths of them seen just once. Remarks on this clone: Antigen: not known.

General study findings and limits: In all likelihood, a cluster of highly shared sequence variants was a sequencing artifact.

Looked up from germline, CDR1 is SNHLY and CDR2 is FYNNEI. The V and J ends lost 7 bases and 7 bases respectively, with 19 bases between them. The CDR3 has 15 amino acids. J is TRBJ1-4 and V is TRBV2; D remains ambiguous. This receptor was identified in a man aged 40-50 years in good health and CMV-seropositive. The sample comprised PBMCs. Here the CDR3 reads CASTGPGMKREKLFF. The CDR3 nucleotides are TGTGCCAGCACGGGCCCGGGGATGAAGCGTGAAAAACTGTTTTTT.